This T cell receptor (beta chain) was identified in a study of T cell responses to AZD1222 COVID-19 vaccine. Findings and limits, study-wide: Vaccine-associated CD4 TCRs ranged over spike, dominating at 160-218 and 743-854. Repertoires were collected only later (after the peak T cell response had occurred). White British ancestry dominated among donors, who included more females, and clonal diversity was possibly underestimated. Two doses of AZD1222 preceded a rise in Spike-specific TCR breadth and depth.

Remarks on this clone: Its target is unknown.

Using immunoSEQ multiplex PCR, the repertoire was profiled, and TCRdb retains in-frame clones only, with some absent. There are 130,000 or so clones in the sample; 94% occur only once, and around 7% lies in the top ten. Trimming left V 3 bases short and J 6 bases short, with 12 bases between. The CDR3 length is 14 residues. CDR1 and CDR2 (germline): SEHNR, FQNEAQ (reference sequence). The chain employs TRBV7-9 and TRBJ2-1, with unresolved D. The specimen comprised peripheral blood, sampled on day 0 of AZD1222 vaccination. The sequence was obtained from an adult in good health. CDR3 DNA sequence: TGTGCCAGCAGCTTGTCCGACACTTTCAATGAGCAGTTCTTC. Protein: CASSLSDTFNEQFF.